One sample yielded the 9 T cell receptor beta chains listed below, sequenced in a study of CD8 T cells in Susac syndrome (dated 2019 in TCRdb). Library method: the immunoSEQ multiplex PCR assay. RNA was extracted using the RNeasy kit, and roughly 0.5 to 1 microgram was reverse transcribed with random hexamers. The public reads were reanalyzed by TCRdb: fastp trimming at Q25, MiXCR alignment, in-frame beta chains only. Under each unique CDR3 protein, matching rows form one entry showing the most common genes and DNA. The sample table records 150,000 or so distinct CDR3 sequences; about 94% of these occur just once. The ten largest account for around 0.14% of the sample. Specimen: CD4+ T cells from PBMCs. The receptor source for this set is a human donor in good health.

The genes are TRBV7-2 and TRBJ1-5, with D possibly being TRBD1 (6 bases). Trimming cost V 3 bases and J 6 bases, with 15 bases left between them. Germline V gene lookup returns CDR1 SGHTA and CDR2 FQGNSA. CDR3 length: 15 residues. CDR3 residues: CASSLGTREAQPQHF. CDR3 DNA: TGTGCCAGCAGCTTGGGGACAAGGGAGGCTCAGCCCCAGCATTTT.

The CDR3 here is CASSDGTGGWNEQFF. The CDR3 DNA follows: TGTGCCAGCAGCGATGGGACAGGGGGCTGGAATGAGCAGTTCTTC. The chain recombines TRBV7-9 with TRBJ2-1; 12 nucleotides match TRBD1. The CDR3 is 15 residues long. J lost 7 bases, V lost 5 bases, and 6 bases had no gene match. Looked up from germline, CDR1 is SEHNR and CDR2 is FQNEAQ (reference sequence).

This sequence joins TRBV6-5 and TRBJ1-2; 9 bases align to TRBD1. The CDR3 has 13 amino acids. V shed 7 bases and J 8 bases; nucleotides not matched to a gene: 8. Germline assignment: CDR1 MNHEY and CDR2 SVGAGI. CDR3 sequence (DNA): TGTGCCAGCAAAGGGACAGGGAAGGGCGGCTACACCTTC. Its translation is CASKGTGKGGYTF.

The gene calls are TRBV18 and TRBJ2-1; D might be TRBD2 (6 bases). Germline lookup yields CDR1 KGHSH and CDR2 LQKENI. CDR3 length: 14 residues. Trimming removed 2 bases at V and 9 bases at J, with 14 bases between. CDR3 coding DNA: TGTGCCAGCTCACCAGAGACTAGTCGAGGTGAGCAGTTCTTC. This codes for CASSPETSRGEQFF.

CDR3: CASSYLGISGAEQFF. The DNA of the CDR3 is TGTGCCAGCAGTTACCTCGGGATCTCAGGGGCCGAGCAGTTCTTC. This sequence joins TRBV12-3 or TRBV12-4 and TRBJ2-1, with D possibly TRBD1 on 6 matching bases. CDR3 length equals 15 residues. Trimming took 4 bases from V and 10 from J, leaving 20 bases between them.

V gene TRBV30 combines with J gene TRBJ2-5; D not resolved. The germline CDR1 and CDR2 sequences are GTSNPN and SVGIG (reference sequence). Trimming stripped 6 bases from V and 5 bases from J, with 10 bases between. The CDR3 loop spans 11 amino acids. The CDR3 DNA reads as TGTGCCTGTCAAGGCGAGGAGACCCAGTACTTC. Amino acid sequence: CACQGEETQYF.

The J gene is TRBJ1-2, the V gene TRBV5-6; no firm D call. CDR3 length equals 14 residues. The ends were cut back, 0 bases at V and 0 bases at J, with 6 bases in the middle. Germline lookup yields CDR1 SGHDT and CDR2 YYEEEE. The DNA for the CDR3 is TGTGCCAGCAGCTTGGTAGGGACTAACTATGGCTACACCTTC. Translating it yields CASSLVGTNYGYTF.

The genes are TRBV12-3 or TRBV12-4 and TRBJ2-7, with 7 bases fitting TRBD1. The junction had 9 bases not matched to a gene; V was cut back by 7 bases and J by 6 bases. The CDR3 extends over 13 amino acids. The DNA for the CDR3 is TGTGCCAGCAAAATAGGGGGCCAGGCCGAGCAGTACTTC. Protein: CASKIGGQAEQYF.

The V gene is TRBV20-1, the J gene TRBJ2-3, with D possibly matching TRBD2 (6 bases). V gave up 0 bases and J gave up 5 bases, with 15 bases separating them. Germline V lookup: CDR1 DFQATT, CDR2 SNEGSKA (reference sequence). The CDR3 length is 15 residues. This CDR3 is CSARDPLGGGDTQYF. DNA for the CDR3: TGCAGTGCTAGAGATCCCCTCGGGGGAGGAGATACGCAGTATTTT.